The present T cell receptor beta chain was sequenced within a study of post-analysis software for immune sequencing data. Across the study: Multiple sclerosis in the patients followed relapsing-remitting, secondary progressive and progressive-relapsing courses.

cDNA libraries for TCR beta contained unique molecular identifiers. The source material, about 0.9 to 11 million T cells, gave rise to roughly 500,000 cDNA molecules. TCRdb fed the PCR reads into MiXCR, producing one record per CDR3 protein. The table records hundreds of thousands of distinct CDR3 sequences, approximately 59% of them present only once. Study observations and caveats: Included in a set of 5 or 6 TRBV segments more frequent in patients than controls were TRBV5-6, TRBV5-1 and TRBV20-1.

For this clonotype: Its antigen is still unknown.

The germline V and J ends were trimmed by 6 bases and 6 bases, with 17 bases remaining between them. Germline V gene sequence: CDR1 LGHNT, CDR2 FRNRAP. CDR3 length equals 14 residues. The TCR originated in a girl aged 2 to 10 with multiple sclerosis. The specimen sequenced was blood. The rearrangement links TRBV12-5 to TRBJ1-2, with D uncertain. The CDR3 reads CASGPKTQENGYTF. CDR3 sequence (DNA): TGTGCTAGTGGCCCCAAAACCCAGGAGAATGGCTACACCTTC.